This T cell receptor (beta chain) was obtained from a study of PD-1 blockade in classical Hodgkin lymphoma. Study-wide points: In CD4+ cells, TCR diversity went up significantly by C4D1, but in CD8+ cells it did not. Possibly reflecting disease activity or prior therapy, repertoire differences have causes that remain undefined. Patients newly diagnosed and complete responders had comparable baseline diversity.

Details on this clone: Its antigen is not known.

TCRdb's copy holds only in-frame clones and misses some; the assay was immunoSEQ multiplex PCR. The sample includes tens of thousands of clones, approximately 70% of them seen just once. Time point meaning: cycle 4 day 1 (C4D1), after six to seven weeks of nivolumab. Each and every patient relapsed after autologous stem cell transplantation, and patients got differing brentuximab vedotin exposure. Magnetic negative selection was used to purify CD4+ T cells from PBMCs that had been thawed. Complete response, partial response or progressive disease was each patient's best response. The CDR3 is 14 residues long. The V end lost 6 bases, the J end lost 0 bases, and 12 bases lay between the germline ends. CDR1 and CDR2 (germline): WSHSY, SAAADI.

The material was CD4+ T cells from blood, obtained before the fourth cycle of nivolumab. This TCR came from a human donor with classical Hodgkin lymphoma. The chain is built from TRBV10-2 and TRBJ2-7, with D uncertain. This chain's CDR3 is CASRHPGTSYEQYF. CDR3 sequence (DNA): TGCGCCAGCAGGCACCCAGGAACCTCCTACGAGCAGTACTTC.